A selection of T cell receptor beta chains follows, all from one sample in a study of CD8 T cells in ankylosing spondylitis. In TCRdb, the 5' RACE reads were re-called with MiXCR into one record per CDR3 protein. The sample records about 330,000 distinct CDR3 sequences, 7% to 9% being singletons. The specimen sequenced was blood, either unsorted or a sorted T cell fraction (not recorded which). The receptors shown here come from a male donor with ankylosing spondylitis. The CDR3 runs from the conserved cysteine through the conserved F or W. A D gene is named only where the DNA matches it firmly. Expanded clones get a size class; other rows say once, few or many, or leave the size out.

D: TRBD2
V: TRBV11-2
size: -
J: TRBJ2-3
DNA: TGTGCCAGCAGCTTAACCGGGACTAGTGGAAATACGCAGTATTTT
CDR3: CASSLTGTSGNTQYF

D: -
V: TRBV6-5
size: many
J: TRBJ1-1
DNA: TGTGCCAGCAGTTACTGGGGGAACACTGAAGCTTTCTTT
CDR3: CASSYWGNTEAFF

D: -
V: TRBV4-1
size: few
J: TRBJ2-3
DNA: TGCGCCAGCAGCCAAGTTTTCCCGCAGGGCGGAGATACGCAGTATTTT
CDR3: CASSQVFPQGGDTQYF

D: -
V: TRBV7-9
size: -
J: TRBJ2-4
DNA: TGTGCCAGCAGCTTAGTTGGGGTTAGGAAAAACATTCAGTACTTC
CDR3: CASSLVGVRKNIQYF

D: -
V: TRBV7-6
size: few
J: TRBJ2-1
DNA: TGTGCCAGCCAGGGTGCGCGGTCGAGTGAGCAGTTCTTC
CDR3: CASQGARSSEQFF

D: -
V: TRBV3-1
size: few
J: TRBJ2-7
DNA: TGTGCCAGCAGCCAAGATCCAGCTTCCTACGAGCAGTACTTC
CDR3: CASSQDPASYEQYF

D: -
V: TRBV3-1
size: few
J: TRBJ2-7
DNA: TGTGCCAGCAGCCAAGATCGGTGGGCTACCGAGCAGTACTTC
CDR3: CASSQDRWATEQYF

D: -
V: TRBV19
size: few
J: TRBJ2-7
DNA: TGTGCCAGTAGTATAGATCCGGGACATCTCTACGAGCAGTACTTC
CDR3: CASSIDPGHLYEQYF

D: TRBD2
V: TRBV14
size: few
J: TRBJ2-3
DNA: TGTGCCAGCAGCCAACCCCGGGGGGGGGGCACAGATACGCAGTATTTT
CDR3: CASSQPRGGGTDTQYF

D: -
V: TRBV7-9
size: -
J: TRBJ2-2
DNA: TGTGCCAGCAGCTTAGTTTCAAAGAACACCGGGGAGCTGTTTTTT
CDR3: CASSLVSKNTGELFF

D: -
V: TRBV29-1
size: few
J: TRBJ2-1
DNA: TGCAGCGTTGTCGGATTATACAATGAGCAGTTCTTC
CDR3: CSVVGLYNEQFF

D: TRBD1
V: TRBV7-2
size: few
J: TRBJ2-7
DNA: TGTGCCAGCAGTAGGGACAGGCACTACGAGCAGTACTTC
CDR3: CASSRDRHYEQYF

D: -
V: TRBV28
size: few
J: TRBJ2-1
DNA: TGTGCCAGCAGTTTAATACCGATTTACAATGAGCAGTTCTTC
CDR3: CASSLIPIYNEQFF

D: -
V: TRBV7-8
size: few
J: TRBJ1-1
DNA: TGTGCCAGCAGCTCGGGTTTAGGAGGACACCCAACCGGGACAACTGAAGCTTTCTTT
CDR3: CASSSGLGGHPTGTTEAFF

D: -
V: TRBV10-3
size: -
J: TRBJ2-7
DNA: TGTGCCATCAGTGACCCCTCCGAGCAGTACTTC
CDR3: CAISDPSEQYF

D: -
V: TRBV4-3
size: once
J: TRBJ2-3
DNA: TGCGCCAGCAGCCAAGATCGCTTAGCGGACCCCACAGATACGCAGTATTTT
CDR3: CASSQDRLADPTDTQYF

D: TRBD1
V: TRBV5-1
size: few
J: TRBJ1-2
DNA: TGCGCCAGCAGCTTTCAGGGGGCGGATGGCTACACCTTC
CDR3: CASSFQGADGYTF

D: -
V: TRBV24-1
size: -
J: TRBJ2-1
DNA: TGTGCCACCAGTGACCGTGACAGGGATAGTGGGGGGGAGCAGTTCTTC
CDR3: CATSDRDRDSGGEQFF

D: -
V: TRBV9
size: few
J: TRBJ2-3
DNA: TGTGCCAGCAGCGCATATGGACTTCTTAGCACAGATACGCAGTATTTT
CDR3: CASSAYGLLSTDTQYF

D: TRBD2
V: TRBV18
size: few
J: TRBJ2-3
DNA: TGTGCCAGCTCACCGTATAGCGGGAGGCCTGATACGCAGTATTTT
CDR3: CASSPYSGRPDTQYF

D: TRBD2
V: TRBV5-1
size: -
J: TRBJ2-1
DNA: TGCGCCAGCAGCTTGGAACGGCGGCTAGCGGGCAATGAGCAGTTCTTC
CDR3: CASSLERRLAGNEQFF

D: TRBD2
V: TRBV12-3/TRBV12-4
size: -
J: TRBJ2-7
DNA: TGTGCCAGCAGTCTCGGACTAGCGGTTCTCTACGAGCAGTACTTC
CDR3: CASSLGLAVLYEQYF

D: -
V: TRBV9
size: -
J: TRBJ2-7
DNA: TGTGCCAGCAGCGTAGAATGGGACGGAGTGCCCGAGCAGTACTTC
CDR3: CASSVEWDGVPEQYF

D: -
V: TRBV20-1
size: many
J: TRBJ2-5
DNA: TGCAGTGCTGACGGGGGCGGTGAGACCCAGTACTTC
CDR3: CSADGGGETQYF

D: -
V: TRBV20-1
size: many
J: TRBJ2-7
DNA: TGCAGTGCTAGAGAGGGGCGGACCACCTACGAGCAGTACTTC
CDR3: CSAREGRTTYEQYF

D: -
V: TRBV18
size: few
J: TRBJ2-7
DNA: TGTGCCAGCTCACCCCAGGACTACGAGCAGTACTTC
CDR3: CASSPQDYEQYF

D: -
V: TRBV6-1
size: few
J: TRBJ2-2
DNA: TGTGCCAGCAGCCCGAGTCGGGGCGGGAACGGGGAGCTGTTTTTT
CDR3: CASSPSRGGNGELFF

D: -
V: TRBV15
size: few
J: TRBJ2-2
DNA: TGTGCCACCAGCAGAGAATTCCTGAACACCGGGGAGCTGTTTTTT
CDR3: CATSREFLNTGELFF

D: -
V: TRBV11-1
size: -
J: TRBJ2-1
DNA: TGTGCCAGCAGCTTGAGGGGGTTGTCCCGCGGGGGCTCCTACAATGAGCAGTTCTTC
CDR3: CASSLRGLSRGGSYNEQFF

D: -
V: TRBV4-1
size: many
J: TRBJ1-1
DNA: TGCGCCAGCAGCCTGCAGATAGGCAGCATGAACACTGAAGCTTTCTTT
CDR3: CASSLQIGSMNTEAFF

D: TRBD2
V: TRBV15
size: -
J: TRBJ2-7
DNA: TGTGCCACCAGCAGCCTAGCGGGAGGGACCTACGAGCAGTACTTC
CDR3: CATSSLAGGTYEQYF

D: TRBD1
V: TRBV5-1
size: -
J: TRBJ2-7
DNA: TGCGCCAGCAGCCACGGGACAGGGGGCGCGGCCTACGAGCAGTACTTC
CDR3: CASSHGTGGAAYEQYF

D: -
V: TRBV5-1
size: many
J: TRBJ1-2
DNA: TGCGCCAGCAGCTTGGGGTCGGGGACTTATGGCTACACCTTC
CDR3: CASSLGSGTYGYTF

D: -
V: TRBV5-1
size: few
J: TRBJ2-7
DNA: TGCGCCAGCAGCCTTGTGATTAGCGGAAGCTCCTACGAGCAGTACTTC
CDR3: CASSLVISGSSYEQYF

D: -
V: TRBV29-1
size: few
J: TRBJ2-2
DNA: TGCAGCGCGGGGCGGGCGGACGGGGAGCTGTTTTTT
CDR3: CSAGRADGELFF

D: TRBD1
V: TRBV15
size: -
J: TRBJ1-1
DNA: TGTGCCACCAGCAGACATACAGGGGAGAACACTGAAGCTTTCTTT
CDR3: CATSRHTGENTEAFF

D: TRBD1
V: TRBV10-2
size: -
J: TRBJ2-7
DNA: TGCGCCAGCAGTGAGTCGGCAGGGGGAGACGAGCAGTACTTC
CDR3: CASSESAGGDEQYF

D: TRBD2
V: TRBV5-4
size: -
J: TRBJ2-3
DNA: TGTGCCAGCAGCTTGGCCCGACTAGCGGGAGGGCCGAATACGCAGTATTTT
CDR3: CASSLARLAGGPNTQYF

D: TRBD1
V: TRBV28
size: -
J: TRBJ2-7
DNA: TGTGCCAGCAGTTGGCAGGGGGATGACGAGCAGTACTTC
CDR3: CASSWQGDDEQYF

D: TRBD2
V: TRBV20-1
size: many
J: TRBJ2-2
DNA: TGCAGTGCTAGACGGACTAGCTCCGGGGAGCTGTTTTTT
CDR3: CSARRTSSGELFF

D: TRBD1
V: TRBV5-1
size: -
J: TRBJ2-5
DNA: TGCGCCAGCAGCTTTTTACAGGGGGCAGGAGAGACCCAGTACTTC
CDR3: CASSFLQGAGETQYF

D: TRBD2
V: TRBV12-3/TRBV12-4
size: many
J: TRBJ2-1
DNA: TGTGCCAGCAGTTCCGGTTTAGCGGGAGTCCATGAGCAGTTCTTC
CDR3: CASSSGLAGVHEQFF

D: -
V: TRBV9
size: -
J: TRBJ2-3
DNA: TGTGCCAGCAGCGTAGCTATCGCAGATACGCAGTATTTT
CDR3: CASSVAIADTQYF

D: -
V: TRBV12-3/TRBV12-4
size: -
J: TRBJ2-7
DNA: TGTGCCAGCAGGAGGACAACGGGGTTGTTCGAGCAGTACTTC
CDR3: CASRRTTGLFEQYF

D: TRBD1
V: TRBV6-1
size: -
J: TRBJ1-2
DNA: TGTGCCAGCAGTCGCGCAGGGGGCAACTATGGCTACACCTTC
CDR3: CASSRAGGNYGYTF

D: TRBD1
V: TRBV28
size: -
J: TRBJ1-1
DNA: TGTGCCAGCAGGTACAGGGGGTTCACTGAAGCTTTCTTT
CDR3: CASRYRGFTEAFF

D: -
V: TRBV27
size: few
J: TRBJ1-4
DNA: TGTGCCAGCAGCGAACAGGGATCTGAAAAACTGTTTTTT
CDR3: CASSEQGSEKLFF

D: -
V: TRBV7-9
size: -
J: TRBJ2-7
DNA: TGTGCCAGCAGCATTGCCCACGAGCAGTACTTC
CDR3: CASSIAHEQYF

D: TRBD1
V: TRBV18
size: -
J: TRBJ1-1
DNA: TGTGCCAGCTCACCTACAGGGGGCACCCAGGTGAACACTGAAGCTTTCTTT
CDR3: CASSPTGGTQVNTEAFF

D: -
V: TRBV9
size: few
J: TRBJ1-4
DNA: TGTGCCAGCAGGTTGGGTGGGGGAACTGGAAAACTGTTTTTT
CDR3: CASRLGGGTGKLFF

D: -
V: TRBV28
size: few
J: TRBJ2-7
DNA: TGTGCCAGCAGTTTAATTAACAGCTACGAGCAGTACTTC
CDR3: CASSLINSYEQYF

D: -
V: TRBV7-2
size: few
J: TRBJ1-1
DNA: TGTGCCAGCAGTCCGAAGGGGGAGGGCTTAGCTTTCTTT
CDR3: CASSPKGEGLAFF

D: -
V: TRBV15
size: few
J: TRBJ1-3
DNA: TGTGCCACCAGCAGAGATTGGGGGCCTGGAAACACCATATATTTT
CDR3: CATSRDWGPGNTIYF

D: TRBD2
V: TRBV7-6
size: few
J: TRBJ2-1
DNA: TGTGCCAGCAGCCCGCGCGCTAGCGGAAACTCCTACAATGAGCAGTTCTTC
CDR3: CASSPRASGNSYNEQFF